This TCR beta chain was recovered during a study of blood T cell repertoires in COVID-19. Study background: PBMCs, B-cell-depleted T cells, or T cells provided the cDNA or gDNA that made up the material.

The junction had 9 bases not matched to a gene; V was cut back by 5 bases and J by 6 bases. The CDR3 is 16 amino acids. From germline, CDR1 is MNHEY and CDR2 SMNVEV (reference sequence). The table came from immunoSEQ multiplex PCR; TCRdb's copy has only in-frame clones and leaves some out. The sample lists roughly 100,000 clones; roughly 82% were seen once. This sequence originates from a human donor in a cohort sampled during active COVID-19. V is TRBV27 and J is TRBJ2-5, with TRBD2 identical over 13 bases. Sequences were obtained from peripheral blood. This chain's CDR3 is CASSTTSGGAIKTQYF. CDR3 bases: TGTGCCAGCAGTACCACTAGCGGGGGGGCGATAAAGACCCAGTACTTC.